A single sample is the source of the 22 T cell receptor beta chains below, sequenced in a study of blood T cell repertoires in COVID-19. Clones were sequenced by immunoSEQ multiplex PCR, and TCRdb holds only the in-frame ones, with some missing. Among about 100,000 clones, about 88% were seen once, and the ten largest hold roughly 3%. The source material was peripheral blood. These receptors were obtained from a woman of 80 years or more with acute or convalescent COVID-19.

The chain has TRBV25-1 and TRBJ2-2, with D tentatively TRBD1 (5 bases). The CDR3 totals 14 residues. The germline CDR1 and CDR2 sequences are MGHDK and SYGVNS. V was pared by 4 bases and J by 5 bases, with 11 bases between. The DNA for the CDR3 is TGTGCCAGCAGTGCAAAAGGGGTAACCGGGGAGCTGTTTTTT. Its translation is CASSAKGVTGELFF.

The rearrangement links TRBV9 to TRBJ1-1; TRBD1 agrees at 7 bases. Unmatched junction bases numbered 8, after V lost 3 bases and J lost 0 bases. Germline-derived CDR1 and CDR2 are SGDLS and YYNGEE. The CDR3 spans 16 residues. The CDR3 loop reads CASSGRPGQMNTEAFF. For the CDR3, the DNA is TGTGCCAGCAGCGGACGGCCGGGACAGATGAACACTGAAGCTTTCTTT.

In this sample, this clone turned up a few times. The chain recombines TRBV28 with TRBJ1-3, with TRBD1 as a possible D gene (5 bases). The length of the CDR3 is 15 residues. Trimming took 5 bases from V and 2 from J, leaving 13 bases between them. Germline CDR1 MDHEN, CDR2 SYDVKM. In DNA form, the CDR3 reads TGTGCCAGCAGTATGGGGGGTGAGACTGGAAACACCATATATTTT. Translation: CASSMGGETGNTIYF.

This clone was picked up one time. The J gene is TRBJ1-4, the V gene TRBV29-1, with 9 bases aligning to TRBD1. V lost 3 bases and J lost 7; bases outside the gene matches: 6. Germline CDR1 and CDR2: SQVTM and ANQGSEA. The CDR3 consists of 14 residues. The CDR3 sequence is CSVDQDRGGEKLFF. In DNA form, the CDR3 reads TGCAGCGTTGATCAGGACAGGGGAGGTGAAAAACTGTTTTTT.

The chain links TRBV19 to TRBJ1-1; maybe TRBD1 (5 bases). Germline-derived CDR1 and CDR2 are LNHDA and SQIVND (reference sequence). V lost 5 bases to trimming and J lost 12 bases, with 13 bases between them. The CDR3 has 11 residues. The CDR3 loop is CASSYDSRPFF. The CDR3 DNA reads TGTGCCAGTAGTTACGACAGTAGGCCTTTCTTT.

The chain links TRBV6-2 or TRBV6-3 to TRBJ1-5; D uncertain. The germline V gene encodes CDR1 MNHEY and CDR2 SVGEGT. V dropped 2 bases and J dropped 7 bases, with 9 bases sitting between them. CDR3 length equals 13 residues. Written as DNA, the CDR3 is TGTGCCAGCAGTTACATGGGAGGACAGCCCCAGCATTTT. Translation gives CASSYMGGQPQHF.

The sample holds one count of this clone. The CDR3: CASSYGGSTGSTDTQYF. In DNA, the CDR3 is TGTGCCAGCAGTTATGGCGGGAGCACCGGTAGCACAGATACGCAGTATTTT. The chain employs TRBV6-2 or TRBV6-3 and TRBJ2-3; 7 nucleotides match TRBD2. Germline values: CDR1 MNHEY, CDR2 SVGEGT. With V trimmed by 3 bases and J by 0 bases, 9 bases remained unmatched. The CDR3 has 17 amino acids.

This chain links TRBV6-5 with TRBJ2-1; TRBD2 aligns across 8 bases. The V and J ends lost 8 bases and 4 bases, in that order; junction bases with no gene match: 7. Germline CDR1 and CDR2: MNHEY and SVGAGI. The CDR3 is 14 amino acids. The CDR3 bases are TGTGCCAGCCACCAAAGCGGGGGTTACAATGAGCAGTTCTTC. Translation gives CASHQSGGYNEQFF.

V gene TRBV14 combines with J gene TRBJ1-6; the match to TRBD1 covers 7 bases. Germline loops: CDR1 SGHDN, CDR2 FVKESK. J gave up 5 bases and V 2 bases, and 6 bases lay outside the gene matches. The CDR3 covers 16 residues. CDR3 nucleotides: TGTGCCAGCAGCCAATTCCCGGGACAGAATAATTCACCCCTCCACTTT. Translated, it gives CASSQFPGQNNSPLHF.

The chain has TRBV28 and TRBJ2-3; 9 nucleotides agree with TRBD2. The CDR3 has 13 residues. The germline V gene encodes CDR1 MDHEN and CDR2 SYDVKM. The V segment lost 2 bases and the J segment 9 bases; nucleotides outside the gene matches: 3. This CDR3 reads CASSLAGGPTQYF. CDR3 sequence (DNA): TGTGCCAGCAGTTTAGCGGGAGGGCCGACGCAGTATTTT.

The chain has TRBV6-5 and TRBJ2-7; TRBD2 matches 7 bases. Per the germline V gene, CDR1 is MNHEY and CDR2 is SVGAGI. This CDR3 has 12 residues. Trimming took 7 bases from V and 2 from J; bases not matched to a gene: 2. The CDR3: CASKGGPYEQYF. CDR3 nucleotide sequence: TGTGCCAGCAAGGGAGGGCCCTACGAGCAGTACTTC.

The chain combines TRBV30 with TRBJ2-1; possibly TRBD1 for D (5 bases). Trimming took off 5 bases at V and 2 bases at J, with 13 bases between the two ends. The CDR3 sequence is 14 residues long. Germline V gene sequence: CDR1 GTSNPN, CDR2 SVGIG (reference sequence). The CDR3 sequence is CAWGLWGTYNEQFF. The CDR3 DNA is TGTGCCTGGGGGCTTTGGGGCACCTACAATGAGCAGTTCTTC.

The rearrangement links TRBV18 to TRBJ1-5; 10 nucleotides align to TRBD1. The CDR3 totals 15 residues. Trimming removed 3 bases from V and 5 bases from J; junction bases left unmatched: 4. The germline CDR1 and CDR2 sequences are KGHSH and LQKENI. CDR3 sequence reads: CASSPGQGQYQPQHF. CDR3 sequence (DNA): TGTGCCAGCTCACCGGGACAGGGGCAGTATCAGCCCCAGCATTTT.

The chain carries TRBV4-1 and TRBJ1-5; D is unclear. Germline V CDR1 and CDR2: MGHRA, YSYEKL. V was pared by 0 bases and J by 6 bases, with 6 bases between. The CDR3 runs to 13 residues. CDR3 protein: CASSQDEVQPQHF. Written as DNA, the CDR3 is TGCGCCAGCAGCCAAGATGAGGTTCAGCCCCAGCATTTT.

The V gene is TRBV24-1, the J gene TRBJ2-7; a weak D match, TRBD2 (6 bases). This CDR3 has 15 residues. Germline V gene sequence: CDR1 KGHDR, CDR2 SFDVKD. V gave up 9 bases and J gave up 0 bases, with 17 bases separating them. In nucleotides, the CDR3 is TGTGCCACCGGAGGGGCGACATCTAGCTCCTACGAGCAGTACTTC. Encoded protein: CATGGATSSSYEQYF.

DNA of the CDR3: TGTGCCAGCTCACCGAGGACTAGCGGGACGACAGATACGCAGTATTTT. This codes for CASSPRTSGTTDTQYF. V is TRBV18 and J is TRBJ2-3; 12 bases map to TRBD2. The germline V gene has CDR1 KGHSH and CDR2 LQKENI. V gave up 3 bases and J gave up 3 bases; unmatched junction bases: 4. The CDR3 totals 16 residues.

The CDR3 reads CASSKSGIGPDTQYF. The CDR3 coding sequence is TGTGCCAGCAGCAAAAGCGGAATAGGCCCAGATACGCAGTATTTT. This chain connects TRBV7-3 to TRBJ2-3; TRBD2 is a possible D gene (5 bases). V was shortened by 5 bases and J by 4 bases, with 16 bases between the two germline ends. The CDR3 is 15 residues long. Germline CDR1 and CDR2: SGHTA and FQGTGA.

This clone was observed once. The chain uses TRBV6-2 or TRBV6-3 and TRBJ1-5, with D unclear. CDR1 is MNHEY, CDR2 SVGEGT, per germline. The CDR3 sequence is 14 residues long. Trimming left V 7 bases short and J 5 bases short, with 15 bases between. The DNA of the CDR3 is TGTGCCAGCACCCCTAACACACGGGATCAGCCCCAGCATTTT. It encodes CASTPNTRDQPQHF.

This clone was recorded only once. V usage is TRBV6-5 and J usage is TRBJ1-5; TRBD1 aligns across 8 bases. With V trimmed by 6 bases and J by 2 bases, 6 bases remained unmatched. CDR3 length equals 15 residues. In germline, CDR1 is MNHEY, CDR2 SVGAGI. CDR3 residues: CASRETGVGNQPQHF. The CDR3 region has the DNA TGTGCCAGCAGAGAGACAGGGGTTGGCAATCAGCCCCAGCATTTT.

V usage is TRBV7-2 and J usage is TRBJ2-3; 8 bases map to TRBD2. This CDR3 is 14 amino acids long. The J segment lost 1 base and the V segment lost 5 bases, leaving 2 bases of the junction unmatched. Germline lookup yields CDR1 SGHTA and CDR2 FQGNSA. Here the CDR3 DNA reads TGTGCCAGCAGCGTGACTAGCGGCACAGATACGCAGTATTTT. It is translated as CASSVTSGTDTQYF.

The table lists this clone with a count of one. The chain combines TRBV3-1 (or the pseudogene TRBV3-2) with TRBJ1-5; 8 bases align to TRBD1. Trimming took 5 bases from V and 0 from J; bases not matched to a gene: 12. The CDR3 has 18 residues. The germline gives CDR1 LGHDT, CDR2 YNNKEL (reference sequence). The CDR3: CASSKGWDRSDSNQPQHF. The CDR3 bases are TGTGCCAGCAGCAAGGGCTGGGACAGGAGCGATAGCAATCAGCCCCAGCATTTT.

The chain couples TRBV6-2 or TRBV6-3 to TRBJ2-5; 13 nucleotides agree with TRBD2. Germline V CDR1 and CDR2: MNHEY, SVGEGT. With 0 bases clipped from V and 5 bases from J, the junction kept 9 bases outside the gene matches. This CDR3 has 18 amino acids. CDR3 sequence reads: CASSYSPPGLAGRETQYF. As DNA, the CDR3 is TGTGCCAGCAGTTACTCTCCCCCGGGACTAGCGGGAAGGGAGACCCAGTACTTC.